The 13 T cell receptor beta chains given below trace back to one sample, sequenced in a study of OX40 agonist ivuxolimab in advanced cancers. Produced via immunoSEQ multiplex PCR; TCRdb's table is partial and in-frame only. The sample shows about 42,000 clones, 70% to 90% of them seen only once. The sample consisted of CD4+ or CD8+ T cells sorted from blood, taken in a trial of the OX40 agonist ivuxolimab. The receptors shown here come from an adult with an advanced solid tumor such as melanoma, head and neck, liver or kidney cancer.

The CDR3, as DNA: TGTGCCAGCAGGACAGGGGAGGCTGGAAACACCATATATTTT. Its translation: CASRTGEAGNTIYF. The chain is built from TRBV2 and TRBJ1-3; 8 bases align to TRBD1. The CDR3 extends over 14 amino acids. Germline V gene lookup returns CDR1 SNHLY and CDR2 FYNNEI. Germline trimming cut 6 bases from V and 2 bases from J; bases unmatched to any gene: 3.

DNA of the CDR3: TGTGCCAGCTCACAATATCTGTCTAGCGAGCAGTACTTC. Its translation is CASSQYLSSEQYF. The V call is TRBV18, the J call TRBJ2-7; no clear D. CDR3 size: 13 residues. V gave up 4 bases and J gave up 6 bases, with 13 bases separating them. CDR1 is KGHSH and CDR2 is LQKENI in the germline V gene.

V gene TRBV15 combines with J gene TRBJ1-6, with 10 bases that match TRBD1. The CDR3 length is 14 residues. Germline V gene lookup returns CDR1 LNHNV and CDR2 YYDKDF (reference sequence). Unmatched junction bases numbered 4, after V lost 5 bases and J lost 9 bases. The CDR3 region is CATSVTGGGSPLHF. CDR3 sequence (DNA): TGTGCCACCAGCGTGACAGGGGGCGGTTCACCCCTCCACTTT.

This sequence joins TRBV30 and TRBJ2-7; D may match TRBD1 or TRBD2 (5 bases each). Germline V gives CDR1 GTSNPN, CDR2 SVGIG (reference sequence). This CDR3 has 14 residues. V dropped 0 bases and J dropped 0 bases, with 9 bases sitting between them. The CDR3 is CAWSVAGGSYEQYF. Here the CDR3 DNA reads TGTGCCTGGAGTGTCGCTGGGGGCTCCTACGAGCAGTACTTC.

The V call is TRBV10-3, the J call TRBJ2-7, with 9 bases that match TRBD1. Trimming at V came to 0 bases and at J to 2 bases, leaving 2 bases not matched to a gene. The CDR3 has 15 residues. Germline CDR1 reads ENHRY; CDR2 reads SYGVKD. The CDR3 here is CAISESGQGTYEQYF. The CDR3 nucleotides are TGTGCCATCAGTGAGTCGGGACAGGGTACCTACGAGCAGTACTTC.

V usage is TRBV18 and J usage is TRBJ2-1; D not resolved. This CDR3 contains 12 residues. The V gene lost 3 bases and the J gene lost 8 bases, with 8 bases spanning the gap. Germline-derived CDR1 and CDR2 are KGHSH and LQKENI. CDR3 region: CASSPGGDEQFF. The CDR3 DNA is TGTGCCAGCTCACCCGGCGGCGATGAGCAGTTCTTC.

The chain is built from TRBV6-1 and TRBJ2-1; D gene unclear. This CDR3 has 13 amino acids. Germline CDR1 and CDR2: MNHNS and SASEGT. V was shortened by 4 bases and J by 6 bases, with 10 bases between the two germline ends. CDR3 DNA: TGTGCCAGCAGTGTTTCTCCTTCCAATGAGCAGTTCTTC. Its protein is CASSVSPSNEQFF.

The chain joins TRBV5-1 to TRBJ1-6; TRBD1 might be the D (6 bases). V shed 3 bases and J shed 8 bases, with 15 bases lying between them. Germline values: CDR1 SGHRS, CDR2 YFSETQ. CDR3 length equals 15 residues. CDR3 nucleotide sequence: TGCGCCAGCAGCTCTACCGGGACATCGGATTCACCCCTCCACTTT. Translated: CASSSTGTSDSPLHF.

This clone was observed once. The chain recombines TRBV9 with TRBJ1-2; TRBD1 matches 8 bases. The junction had 16 bases not matched to a gene; V was cut back by 10 bases and J by 5 bases. The germline V gene has CDR1 SGDLS and CDR2 YYNGEE. The CDR3 has 15 residues. The CDR3 sequence: CAESATGQGVYGYTF. In DNA, the CDR3 is TGTGCCGAATCGGCCACTGGACAGGGCGTGTATGGCTACACCTTC. The complete variable domain, with remaining parts taken from reference TRBV9 and TRBJ1-2, reads DSGVTQTPKHLITATGQRVTLRCSPRSGDLSVYWYQQSLDQGLQFLIQYYNGEERAKGNILERFSAQQFPDLHSELNLSSLELGDSALYFCAESATGQGVYGYTFGSGTRLTVV.

This clone was detected once. The V and J genes are TRBV11-1 and TRBJ1-1; tentatively, D is TRBD1 (5 bases). The V and J ends lost 5 bases and 1 base respectively, with 14 bases between them. This CDR3 has 15 amino acids. Germline lookup yields CDR1 SGHAT and CDR2 FQDESV (reference sequence). The CDR3 loop is CASSPTGPRNTEAFF. The CDR3 DNA follows: TGTGCCAGCAGCCCCACGGGACCCAGGAACACTGAAGCTTTCTTT.

The gene calls are TRBV29-1 and TRBJ2-2; D assignment may be TRBD1 or TRBD2 (6 bases each). Germline CDR1 and CDR2: SQVTM and ANQGSEA. V gave up 7 bases and J gave up 2 bases, with 17 bases separating them. The CDR3 length is 15 residues. CDR3 DNA sequence: TGCAGCGCGCGGGCGGGGACACAAAACACCGGGGAGCTGTTTTTT. Its protein product is CSARAGTQNTGELFF.

J is TRBJ2-1 and V is TRBV7-9; 14 positions agree with TRBD2. CDR3 length equals 15 residues. Trimming at V came to 4 bases and at J to 7 bases, leaving 3 bases not matched to a gene. Germline assignment: CDR1 SEHNR and CDR2 FQNEAQ (reference sequence). The DNA for the CDR3 is TGTGCCAGCAGCTACGGACTAGCGGGAGGTAATGAGCAGTTCTTC. Protein product: CASSYGLAGGNEQFF. Using reference TRBV7-9 and TRBJ2-1 for the parts outside the CDR3, the full variable domain is DTGVSQNPRHKITKRGQNVTFRCDPISEHNRLYWYRQTLGQGPEFLTYFQNEAQLEKSRLLSDRFSAERPKGSFSTLEIQRTEQGDSAMYLCASSYGLAGGNEQFFGPGTRLTVL.

The chain has TRBV7-9 and TRBJ1-1; 7 bases map to TRBD1. The germline CDR1 and CDR2 sequences are SEHNR and FQNEAQ (reference sequence). This CDR3 is 15 amino acids long. Unmatched junction bases numbered 10, after V lost 2 bases and J lost 7 bases. The CDR3 nucleotides read TGTGCCAGCAGCTTATTGAAACAGGGGAGAGGTGAAGCTTTCTTT. This encodes CASSLLKQGRGEAFF.